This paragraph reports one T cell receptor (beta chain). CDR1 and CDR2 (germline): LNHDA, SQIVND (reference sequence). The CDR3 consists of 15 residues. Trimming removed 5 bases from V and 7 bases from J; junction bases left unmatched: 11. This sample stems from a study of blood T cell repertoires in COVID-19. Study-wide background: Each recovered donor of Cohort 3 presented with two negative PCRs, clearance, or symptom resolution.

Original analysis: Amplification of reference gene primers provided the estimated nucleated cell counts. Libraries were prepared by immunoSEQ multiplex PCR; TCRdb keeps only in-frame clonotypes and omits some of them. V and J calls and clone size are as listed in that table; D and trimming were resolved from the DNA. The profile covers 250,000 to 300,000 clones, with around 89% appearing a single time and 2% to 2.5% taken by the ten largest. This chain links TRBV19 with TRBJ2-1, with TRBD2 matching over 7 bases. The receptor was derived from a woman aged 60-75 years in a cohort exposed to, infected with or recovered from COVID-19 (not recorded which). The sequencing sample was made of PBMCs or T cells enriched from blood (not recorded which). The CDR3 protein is CASSVSGTTLNEQFF. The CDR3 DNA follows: TGTGCCAGTAGTGTCTCCGGGACTACCTTGAATGAGCAGTTCTTC. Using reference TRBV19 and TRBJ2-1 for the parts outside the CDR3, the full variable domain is DGGITQSPKYLFRKEGQNVTLSCEQNLNHDAMYWYRQDPGQGLRLIYYSQIVNDFQKGDIAEGYSVSREKKESFPLTVTSAQKNPTAFYLCASSVSGTTLNEQFFGPGTRLTVL.